This is a list of T cell receptor beta chains from one sample in a study of T cells after yellow fever vaccination. TCRdb reprocessed the 5' RACE reads with MiXCR, giving one entry per CDR3 protein. The table includes some 350,000 distinct CDR3 sequences, around 6.4% detected once. The sequencing here drew on PBMCs, taken 5 days after the yellow fever booster vaccination. The receptors originated from a man aged 25-40 years who received the YFV17D yellow fever vaccine. CDR3s leave out the opening cysteine and the closing phenylalanine or tryptophan.

j_gene: TRBJ1-1
v_gene: TRBV20-1
CDR3aa: SARRVEENTEAF

j_gene: TRBJ2-7
v_gene: TRBV5-1
CDR3aa: ASSLLGTNYEQY

j_gene: TRBJ2-7
v_gene: TRBV20-1
CDR3aa: SARETGAHYEQY

j_gene: TRBJ2-1
v_gene: TRBV15
CDR3aa: ATSRDLSSYNEQF

j_gene: TRBJ2-7
v_gene: TRBV2
CDR3aa: ATQDGVTYEQY

j_gene: TRBJ2-3
v_gene: TRBV7-6
CDR3aa: ASSSLTSGRIDTQY

j_gene: TRBJ2-3
v_gene: TRBV29-1
CDR3aa: SLTPGGTDTQY

j_gene: TRBJ2-1
v_gene: TRBV23-1
CDR3aa: ASSQSGDRLGGGNEQF

j_gene: TRBJ1-6
v_gene: TRBV28
CDR3aa: ASSLRLTPGNNSPLH

j_gene: TRBJ2-7
v_gene: TRBV20-1
CDR3aa: SARDTSGAYEQY

j_gene: TRBJ2-7
v_gene: TRBV28
CDR3aa: ASSLPLAGGTYEQY

j_gene: TRBJ2-1
v_gene: TRBV10-3
CDR3aa: AISSSGGVYNEQF

j_gene: TRBJ2-1
v_gene: TRBV10-3
CDR3aa: AISGVGRANEQF

j_gene: TRBJ2-1
v_gene: TRBV21-1
CDR3aa: ASSNPGHQYNEQF

j_gene: TRBJ2-5
v_gene: TRBV18
CDR3aa: ASSQGTGETQY

j_gene: TRBJ1-4
v_gene: TRBV4-3
CDR3aa: ASSQEGGTYGNEKLF

j_gene: TRBJ2-7
v_gene: TRBV21-1
CDR3aa: ASVREEQY

j_gene: TRBJ2-1
v_gene: TRBV11-2
CDR3aa: ASSRTSGSNEQF

j_gene: TRBJ2-1
v_gene: TRBV20-1
CDR3aa: SATGYLSYNEQF

j_gene: TRBJ2-6
v_gene: TRBV19
CDR3aa: ASSQWVSSGANVLT

j_gene: TRBJ1-1
v_gene: TRBV10-3
CDR3aa: AISGIQGGTEAF

j_gene: TRBJ1-4
v_gene: TRBV5-1
CDR3aa: ASGQGATNEKLF

j_gene: TRBJ2-1
v_gene: TRBV30
CDR3aa: WALSYNEQF

j_gene: TRBJ2-1
v_gene: TRBV6-1
CDR3aa: AAVAGGYNEQF

j_gene: TRBJ2-1
v_gene: TRBV5-1
CDR3aa: ASSLGSSVSEQF

j_gene: TRBJ2-1
v_gene: TRBV12-3/TRBV12-4
CDR3aa: ASSFGNEQF

j_gene: TRBJ1-1
v_gene: TRBV15
CDR3aa: ATTSEASGEYMNTEAF